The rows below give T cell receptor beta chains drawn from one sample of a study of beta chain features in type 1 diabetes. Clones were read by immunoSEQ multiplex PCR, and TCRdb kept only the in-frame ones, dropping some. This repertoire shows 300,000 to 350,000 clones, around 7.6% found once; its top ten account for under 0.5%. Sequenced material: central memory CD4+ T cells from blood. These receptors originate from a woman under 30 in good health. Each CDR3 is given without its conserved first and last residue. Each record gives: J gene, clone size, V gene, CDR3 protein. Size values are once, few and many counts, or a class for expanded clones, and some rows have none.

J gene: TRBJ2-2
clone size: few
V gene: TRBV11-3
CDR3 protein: ASSTSYTGELF

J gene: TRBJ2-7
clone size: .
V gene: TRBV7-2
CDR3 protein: ASSLAGTSRARLN

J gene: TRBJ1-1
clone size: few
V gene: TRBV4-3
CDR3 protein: ASSQDPPGSMNTEAF

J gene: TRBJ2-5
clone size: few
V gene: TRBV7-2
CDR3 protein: ASSRQLQETQY

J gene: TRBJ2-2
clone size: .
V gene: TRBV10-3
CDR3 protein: AISDRENPTGELF

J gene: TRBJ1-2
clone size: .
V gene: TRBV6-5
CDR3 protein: ATRRGSGYT

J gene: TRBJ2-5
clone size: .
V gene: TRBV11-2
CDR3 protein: ASSLAGVRETQY

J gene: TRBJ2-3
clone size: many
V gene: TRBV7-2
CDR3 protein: ASRQTSGRAPRGTDTQY

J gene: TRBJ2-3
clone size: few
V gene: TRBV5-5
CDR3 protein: ASSQTLSGSFADTQY

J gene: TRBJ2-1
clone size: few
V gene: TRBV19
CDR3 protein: ASMGGRDWDNEQF

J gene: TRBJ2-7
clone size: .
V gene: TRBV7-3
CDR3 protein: ASSLEGGSPYEQY

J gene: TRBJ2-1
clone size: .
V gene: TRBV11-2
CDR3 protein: ASTLSSSSYNEQF

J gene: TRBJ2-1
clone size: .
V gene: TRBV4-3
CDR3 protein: ASSQERRRDNEQF

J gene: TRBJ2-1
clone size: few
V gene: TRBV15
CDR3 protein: ATSREERLAGGTSEQF

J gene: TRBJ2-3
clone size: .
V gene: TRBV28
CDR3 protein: ASRGSLGTDTQY

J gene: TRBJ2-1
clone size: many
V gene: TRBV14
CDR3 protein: ASSGLADNEQF

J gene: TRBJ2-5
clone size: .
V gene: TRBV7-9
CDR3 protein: ASSNRAGLGWTQY

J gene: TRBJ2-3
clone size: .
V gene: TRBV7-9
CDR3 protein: ASSLDGGRDTQY

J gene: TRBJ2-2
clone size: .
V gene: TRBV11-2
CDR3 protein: ASSLDPGSNGELF

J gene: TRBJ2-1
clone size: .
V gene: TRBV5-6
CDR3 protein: ASSKNNEQF

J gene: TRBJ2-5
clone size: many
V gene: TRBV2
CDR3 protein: ASSESRVQETQY

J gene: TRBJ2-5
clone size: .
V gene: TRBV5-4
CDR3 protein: ASSLNPSGQETQY

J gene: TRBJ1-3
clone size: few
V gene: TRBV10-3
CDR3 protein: AISATGTAGNTIY

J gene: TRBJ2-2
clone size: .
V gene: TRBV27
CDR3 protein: ASRVAGVITGELF

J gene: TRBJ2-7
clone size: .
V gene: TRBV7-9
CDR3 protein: ASSSLLGTYEQY

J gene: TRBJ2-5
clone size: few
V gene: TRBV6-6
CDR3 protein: ASSRPGGSQETQY

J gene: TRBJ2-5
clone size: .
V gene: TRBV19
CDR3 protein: ASSRGTGREETQY

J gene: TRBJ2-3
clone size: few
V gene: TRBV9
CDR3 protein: ASSPRDTTDTQY

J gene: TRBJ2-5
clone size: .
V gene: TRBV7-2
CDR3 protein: ASTFSGVQETQY